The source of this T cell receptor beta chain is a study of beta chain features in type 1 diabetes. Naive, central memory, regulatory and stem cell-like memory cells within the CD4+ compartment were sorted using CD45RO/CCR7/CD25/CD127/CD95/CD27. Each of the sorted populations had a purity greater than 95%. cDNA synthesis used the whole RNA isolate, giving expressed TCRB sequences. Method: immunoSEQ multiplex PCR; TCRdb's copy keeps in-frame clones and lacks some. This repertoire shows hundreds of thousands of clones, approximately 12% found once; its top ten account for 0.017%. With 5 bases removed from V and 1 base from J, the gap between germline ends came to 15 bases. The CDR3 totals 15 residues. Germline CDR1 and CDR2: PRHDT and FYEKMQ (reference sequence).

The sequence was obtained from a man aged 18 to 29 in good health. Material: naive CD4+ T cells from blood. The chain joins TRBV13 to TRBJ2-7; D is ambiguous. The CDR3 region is CASSLLGQQSYEQYF. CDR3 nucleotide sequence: TGTGCCAGCAGCCTCCTGGGCCAACAATCCTACGAGCAGTACTTC.